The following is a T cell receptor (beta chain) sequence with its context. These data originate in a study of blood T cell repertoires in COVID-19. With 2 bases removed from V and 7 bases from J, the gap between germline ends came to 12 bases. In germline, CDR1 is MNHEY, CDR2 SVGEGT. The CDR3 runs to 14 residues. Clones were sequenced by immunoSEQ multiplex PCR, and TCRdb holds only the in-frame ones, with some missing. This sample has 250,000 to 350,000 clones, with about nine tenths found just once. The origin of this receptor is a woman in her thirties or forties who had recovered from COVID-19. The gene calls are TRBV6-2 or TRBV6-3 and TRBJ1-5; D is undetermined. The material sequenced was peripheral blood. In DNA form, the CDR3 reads TGTGCCAGCAGTTACCCGGGGAGAGGCCAGCCCCAGCATTTT. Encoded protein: CASSYPGRGQPQHF.